This TCR beta chain was identified in a study of cytomegalovirus exposure and HLA in healthy donors. General study findings and limits: It emerged from a later analysis that several of the most significant clusters appeared to be linked to common viral pathogens. The productive fraction for most TCR beta V segments was about 87% or about 30% in an earlier analysis.

V was clipped by 1 base and J by 4 bases, with 14 bases between them. The CDR3 runs 15 residues. Germline CDR1 and CDR2: SGHVS and FQNEAQ. PCR primers comprised 60 Vbeta and 13 Jbeta primers. Here immunoSEQ multiplex PCR was the method, and the copy in TCRdb shows in-frame clones only, minus some. The data contain some 110,000 clones, 77% of them singletons. Comment on this clone: Its antigen remains unidentified.

The V and J genes are TRBV7-8 and TRBJ2-7, with a tentative D call TRBD2 (6 bases). Source material: PBMCs. The TCR comes from a woman in her forties in good health and CMV-seropositive. CDR3 sequence reads: CASSLGRGKPYEQYF. Here the CDR3 DNA reads TGTGCCAGCAGCTTAGGGCGGGGCAAACCTTACGAGCAGTACTTC.